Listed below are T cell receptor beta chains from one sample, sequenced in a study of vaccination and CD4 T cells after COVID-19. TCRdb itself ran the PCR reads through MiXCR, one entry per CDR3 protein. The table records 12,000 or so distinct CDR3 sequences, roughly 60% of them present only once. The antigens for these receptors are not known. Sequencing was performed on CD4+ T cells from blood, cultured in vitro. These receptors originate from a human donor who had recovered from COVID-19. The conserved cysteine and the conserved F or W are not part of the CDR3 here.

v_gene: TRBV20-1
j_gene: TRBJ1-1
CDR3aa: SASIQDIEAF

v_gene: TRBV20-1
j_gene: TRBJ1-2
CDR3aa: SARDSRGRVYGYT

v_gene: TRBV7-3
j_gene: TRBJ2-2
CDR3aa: ASSLGTGELF

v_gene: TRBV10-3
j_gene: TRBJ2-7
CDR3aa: AISEGTSGSYEQY

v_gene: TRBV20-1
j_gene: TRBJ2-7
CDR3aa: SARRAGVYEQY

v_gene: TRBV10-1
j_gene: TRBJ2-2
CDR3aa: ASHDRENTGELF

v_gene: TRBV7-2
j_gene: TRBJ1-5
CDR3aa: ASSLAVHQPQH

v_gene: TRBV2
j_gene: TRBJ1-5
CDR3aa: ASRWQSNQPQH

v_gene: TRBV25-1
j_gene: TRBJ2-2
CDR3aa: ASSDSGRDTGELF

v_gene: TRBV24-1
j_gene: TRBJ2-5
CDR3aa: ATSDVKQGNQETQY

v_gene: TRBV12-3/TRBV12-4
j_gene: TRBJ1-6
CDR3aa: ASSFYGDSPLH